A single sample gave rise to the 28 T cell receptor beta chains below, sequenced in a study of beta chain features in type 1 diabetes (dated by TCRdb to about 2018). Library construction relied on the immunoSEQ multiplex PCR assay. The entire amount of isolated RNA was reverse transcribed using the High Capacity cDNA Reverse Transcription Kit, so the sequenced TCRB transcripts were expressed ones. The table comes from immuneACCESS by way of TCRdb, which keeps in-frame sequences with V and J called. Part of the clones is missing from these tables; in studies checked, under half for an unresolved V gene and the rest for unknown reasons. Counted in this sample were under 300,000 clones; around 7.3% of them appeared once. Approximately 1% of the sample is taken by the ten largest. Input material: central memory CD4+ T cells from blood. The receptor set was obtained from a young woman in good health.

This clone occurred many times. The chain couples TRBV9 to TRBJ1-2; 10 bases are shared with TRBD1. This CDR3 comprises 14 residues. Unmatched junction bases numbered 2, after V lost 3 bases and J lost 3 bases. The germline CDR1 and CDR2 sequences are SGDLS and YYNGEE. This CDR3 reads CASSATGGDYGYTF. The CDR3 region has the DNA TGTGCCAGCAGCGCGACAGGGGGCGACTATGGCTACACCTTC.

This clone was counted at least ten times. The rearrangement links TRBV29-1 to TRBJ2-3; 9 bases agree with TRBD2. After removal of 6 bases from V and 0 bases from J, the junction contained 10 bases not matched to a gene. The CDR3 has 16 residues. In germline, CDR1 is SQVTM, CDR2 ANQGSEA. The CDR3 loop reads CSVRRASGTSTDTQYF. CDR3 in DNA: TGCAGCGTCCGACGGGCTAGCGGGACTAGCACAGATACGCAGTATTTT.

CDR3 region: CASSLSRRADYQETQYF. The CDR3 DNA is TGTGCCAGCAGCTTATCTCGCCGGGCAGACTACCAAGAGACCCAGTACTTC. The genes are TRBV7-2 and TRBJ2-5; no clear D. Germline CDR1 and CDR2: SGHTA and FQGNSA. With 2 bases removed from V and 0 bases from J, the gap between germline ends came to 16 bases. This CDR3 has 17 residues. The variable domain in full, completed from reference TRBV7-2 and TRBJ2-5, reads GAGVSQSPSNKVTEKGKDVELRCDPISGHTALYWYRQSLGQGLEFLIYFQGNSAPDKSGLPSDRFSAERTGGSVSTLTIQRTQQEDSAVYLCASSLSRRADYQETQYFGPGTRLLVL.

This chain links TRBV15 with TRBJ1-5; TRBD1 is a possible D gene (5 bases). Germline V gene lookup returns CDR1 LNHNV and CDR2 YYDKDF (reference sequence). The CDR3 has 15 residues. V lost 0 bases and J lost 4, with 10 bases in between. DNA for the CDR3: TGTGCCACCAGCAGAGAAACACAGGTGAATCAGCCCCAGCATTTT. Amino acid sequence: CATSRETQVNQPQHF.

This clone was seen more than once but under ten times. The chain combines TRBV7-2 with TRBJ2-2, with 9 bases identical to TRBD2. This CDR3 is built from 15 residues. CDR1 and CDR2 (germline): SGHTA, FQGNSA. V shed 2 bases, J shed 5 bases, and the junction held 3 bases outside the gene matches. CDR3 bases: TGTGCCAGCAGCTTACCCAGCGGGGGGACCGGGGAGCTGTTTTTT. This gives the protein CASSLPSGGTGELFF.

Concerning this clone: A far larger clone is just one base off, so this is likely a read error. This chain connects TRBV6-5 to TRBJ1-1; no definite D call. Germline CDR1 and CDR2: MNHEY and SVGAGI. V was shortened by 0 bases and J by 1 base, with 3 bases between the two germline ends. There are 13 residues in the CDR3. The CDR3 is CASSYSENTEAFF. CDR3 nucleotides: TGTGCCAGCAGTTACTCGGAGAACACTGAAGCTTTCTTT.

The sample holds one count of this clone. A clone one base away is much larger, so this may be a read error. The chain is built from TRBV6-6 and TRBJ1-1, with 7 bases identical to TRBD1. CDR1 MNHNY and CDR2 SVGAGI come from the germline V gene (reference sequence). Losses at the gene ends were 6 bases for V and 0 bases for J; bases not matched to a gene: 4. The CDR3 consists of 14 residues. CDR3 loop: CASRLGQLNTEAFF. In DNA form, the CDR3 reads TGTGCCAGCAGATTGGGACAGTTGAACACTGAAGCTTTCTTT.

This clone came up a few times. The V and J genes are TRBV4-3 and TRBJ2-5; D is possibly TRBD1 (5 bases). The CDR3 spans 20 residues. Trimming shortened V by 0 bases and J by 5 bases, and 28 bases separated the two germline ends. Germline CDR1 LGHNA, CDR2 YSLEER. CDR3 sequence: CASSQDQQGPFFHYPETQYF. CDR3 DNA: TGCGCCAGCAGCCAAGACCAGCAGGGCCCCTTCTTTCACTATCCCGAGACCCAGTACTTC.

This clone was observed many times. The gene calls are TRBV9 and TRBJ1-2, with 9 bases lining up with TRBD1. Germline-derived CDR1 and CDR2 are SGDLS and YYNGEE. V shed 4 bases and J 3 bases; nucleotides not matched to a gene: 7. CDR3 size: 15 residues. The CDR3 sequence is CASSLLDRGDYGYTF. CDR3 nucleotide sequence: TGTGCCAGCAGCCTATTGGACAGGGGCGACTATGGCTACACCTTC.

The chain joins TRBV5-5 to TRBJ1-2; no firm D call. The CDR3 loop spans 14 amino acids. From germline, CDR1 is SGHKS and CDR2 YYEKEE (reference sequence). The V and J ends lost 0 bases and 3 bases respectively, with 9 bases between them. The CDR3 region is CASSLGSDYYGYTF. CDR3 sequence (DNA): TGTGCCAGCAGCTTGGGATCAGATTACTATGGCTACACCTTC. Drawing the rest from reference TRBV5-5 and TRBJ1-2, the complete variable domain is DAGVTQSPTHLIKTRGQQVTLRCSPISGHKSVSWYQQVLGQGPQFIFQYYEKEERGRGNFPDRFSARQFPNYSSELNVNALLLGDSALYLCASSLGSDYYGYTFGSGTRLTVV.

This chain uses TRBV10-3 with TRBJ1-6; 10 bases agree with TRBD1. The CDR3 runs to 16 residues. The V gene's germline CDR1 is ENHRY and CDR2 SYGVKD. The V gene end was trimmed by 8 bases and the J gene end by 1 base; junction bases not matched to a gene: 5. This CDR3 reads CAISDRGVSYNSPLHF. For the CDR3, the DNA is TGTGCCATCTCGGACAGGGGGGTATCCTATAATTCACCCCTCCACTTT.

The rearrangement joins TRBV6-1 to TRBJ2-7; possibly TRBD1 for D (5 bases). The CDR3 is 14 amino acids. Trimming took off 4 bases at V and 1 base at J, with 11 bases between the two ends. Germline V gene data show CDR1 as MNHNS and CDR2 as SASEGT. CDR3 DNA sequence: TGTGCCAGCAGTGTAGGGGTTAATTCCTACGAGCAGTACTTC. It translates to CASSVGVNSYEQYF.

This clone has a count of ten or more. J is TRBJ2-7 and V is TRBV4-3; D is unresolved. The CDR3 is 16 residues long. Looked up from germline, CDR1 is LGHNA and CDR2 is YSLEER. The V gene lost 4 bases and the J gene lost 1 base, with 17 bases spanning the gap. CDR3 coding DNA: TGCGCCAGCAGCCGGAGCCTACTGACAAGTTCCTACGAGCAGTACTTC. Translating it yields CASSRSLLTSSYEQYF.

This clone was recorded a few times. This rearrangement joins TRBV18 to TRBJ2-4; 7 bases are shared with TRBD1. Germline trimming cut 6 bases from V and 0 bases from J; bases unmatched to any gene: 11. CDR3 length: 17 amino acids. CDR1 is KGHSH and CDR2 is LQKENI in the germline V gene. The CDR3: CASSLNDRAVAKNIQYF. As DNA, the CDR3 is TGTGCCAGCTCTCTTAATGACAGGGCCGTAGCCAAAAACATTCAGTACTTC.

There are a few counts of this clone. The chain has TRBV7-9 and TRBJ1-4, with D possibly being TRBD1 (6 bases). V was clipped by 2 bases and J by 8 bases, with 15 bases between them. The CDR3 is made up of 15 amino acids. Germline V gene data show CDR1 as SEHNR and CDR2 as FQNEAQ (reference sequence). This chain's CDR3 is CASSLTGHRNEKLFF. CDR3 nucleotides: TGTGCCAGCAGCTTAACGGGACACAGAAACGAAAAACTGTTTTTT.

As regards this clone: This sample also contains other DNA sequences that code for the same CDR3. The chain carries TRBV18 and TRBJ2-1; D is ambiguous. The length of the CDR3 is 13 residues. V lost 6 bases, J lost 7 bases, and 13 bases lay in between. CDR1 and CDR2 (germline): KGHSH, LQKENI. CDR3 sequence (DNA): TGTGCCAGCTCCCCGAGAAGGGAAAATGAGCAGTTCTTC. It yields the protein CASSPRRENEQFF.

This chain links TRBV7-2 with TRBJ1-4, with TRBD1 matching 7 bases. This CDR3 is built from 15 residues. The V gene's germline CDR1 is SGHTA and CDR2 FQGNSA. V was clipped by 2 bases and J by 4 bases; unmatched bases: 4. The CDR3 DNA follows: TGTGCCAGCAGCTTATTCGGGACAGATAATGAAAAACTGTTTTTT. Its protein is CASSLFGTDNEKLFF.

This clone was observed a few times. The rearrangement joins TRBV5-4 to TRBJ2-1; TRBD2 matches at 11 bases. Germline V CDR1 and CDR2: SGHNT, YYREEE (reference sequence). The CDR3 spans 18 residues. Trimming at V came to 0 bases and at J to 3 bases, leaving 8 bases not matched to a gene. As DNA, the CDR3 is TGTGCCAGCAGCTTGGGGGGGCTAGCGGGAGGAAGCTACAATGAGCAGTTCTTC. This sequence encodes CASSLGGLAGGSYNEQFF.

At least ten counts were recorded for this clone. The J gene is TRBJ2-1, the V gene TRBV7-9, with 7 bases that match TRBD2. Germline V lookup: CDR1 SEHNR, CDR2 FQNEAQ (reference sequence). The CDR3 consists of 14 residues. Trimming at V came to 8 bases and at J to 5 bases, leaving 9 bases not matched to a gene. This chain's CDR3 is CASSERDSHNEQFF. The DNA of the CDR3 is TGTGCCAGCTCGGAGCGGGATTCACACAATGAGCAGTTCTTC.

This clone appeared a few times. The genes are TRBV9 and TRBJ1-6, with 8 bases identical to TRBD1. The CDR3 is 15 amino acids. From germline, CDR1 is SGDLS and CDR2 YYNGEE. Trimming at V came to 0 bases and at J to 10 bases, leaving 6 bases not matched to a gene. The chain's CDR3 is CASSVDTGGGSPLHF. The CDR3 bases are TGTGCCAGCAGCGTAGATACAGGGGGGGGGTCACCCCTCCACTTT.

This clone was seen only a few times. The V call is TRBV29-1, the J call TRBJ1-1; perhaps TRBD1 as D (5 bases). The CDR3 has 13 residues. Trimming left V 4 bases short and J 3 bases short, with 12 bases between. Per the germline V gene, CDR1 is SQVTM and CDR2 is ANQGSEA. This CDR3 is CSVGWSGDTEAFF. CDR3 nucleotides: TGCAGCGTTGGTTGGTCGGGGGACACTGAAGCTTTCTTT.

The CDR3 coding sequence is TGTGCCAGCAGTTTGGGTGGGATCTATGGCTACACCTTC. Its protein product is CASSLGGIYGYTF. The gene calls are TRBV28 and TRBJ1-2; D unclear. Trimming took off 3 bases at V and 4 bases at J, with 9 bases between the two ends. The CDR3 runs 13 residues. In germline, CDR1 is MDHEN, CDR2 SYDVKM.

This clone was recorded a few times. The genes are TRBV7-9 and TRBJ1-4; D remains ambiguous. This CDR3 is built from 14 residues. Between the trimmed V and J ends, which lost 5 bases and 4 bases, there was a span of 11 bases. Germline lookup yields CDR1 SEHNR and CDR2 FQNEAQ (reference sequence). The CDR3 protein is CASSPQALNEKLFF. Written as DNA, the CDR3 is TGTGCCAGCAGCCCCCAGGCACTTAATGAAAAACTGTTTTTT.

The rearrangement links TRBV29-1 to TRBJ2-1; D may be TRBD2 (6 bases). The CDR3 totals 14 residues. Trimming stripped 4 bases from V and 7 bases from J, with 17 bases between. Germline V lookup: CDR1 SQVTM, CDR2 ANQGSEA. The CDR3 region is CSVVRDYRGNEQFF. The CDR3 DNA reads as TGCAGCGTTGTAAGGGATTATCGGGGGAATGAGCAGTTCTTC.

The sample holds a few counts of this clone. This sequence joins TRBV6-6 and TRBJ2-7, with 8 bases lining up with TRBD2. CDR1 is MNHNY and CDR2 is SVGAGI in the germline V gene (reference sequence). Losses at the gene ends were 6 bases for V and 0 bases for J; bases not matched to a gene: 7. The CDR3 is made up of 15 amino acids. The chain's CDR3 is CASRPTSGSSYEQYF. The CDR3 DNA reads TGTGCCAGCAGACCTACTAGCGGCAGCTCCTACGAGCAGTACTTC.

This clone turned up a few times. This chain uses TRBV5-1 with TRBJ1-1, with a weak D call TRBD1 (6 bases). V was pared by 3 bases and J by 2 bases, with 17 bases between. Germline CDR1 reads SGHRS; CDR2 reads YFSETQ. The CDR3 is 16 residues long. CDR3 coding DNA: TGCGCCAGCAGCTCGGGTCCGGACAGCTTCAACACTGAAGCTTTCTTT. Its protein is CASSSGPDSFNTEAFF.

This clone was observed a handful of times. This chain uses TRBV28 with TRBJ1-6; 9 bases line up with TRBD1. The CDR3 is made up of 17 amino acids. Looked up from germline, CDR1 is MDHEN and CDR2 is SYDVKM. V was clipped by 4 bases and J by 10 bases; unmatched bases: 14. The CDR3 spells CASSSGTGISGESPLHF. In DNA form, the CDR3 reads TGTGCCAGCAGTTCCGGGACAGGGATCAGCGGCGAATCACCCCTCCACTTT.

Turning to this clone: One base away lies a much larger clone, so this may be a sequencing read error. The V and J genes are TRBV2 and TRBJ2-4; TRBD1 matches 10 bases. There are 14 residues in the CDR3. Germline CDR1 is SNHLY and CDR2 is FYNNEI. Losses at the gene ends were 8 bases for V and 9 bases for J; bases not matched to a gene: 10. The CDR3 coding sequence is TGTGCCAGCGGGAGAGGACAGGGGGGCCCCATTCAGTACTTC. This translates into CASGRGQGGPIQYF.